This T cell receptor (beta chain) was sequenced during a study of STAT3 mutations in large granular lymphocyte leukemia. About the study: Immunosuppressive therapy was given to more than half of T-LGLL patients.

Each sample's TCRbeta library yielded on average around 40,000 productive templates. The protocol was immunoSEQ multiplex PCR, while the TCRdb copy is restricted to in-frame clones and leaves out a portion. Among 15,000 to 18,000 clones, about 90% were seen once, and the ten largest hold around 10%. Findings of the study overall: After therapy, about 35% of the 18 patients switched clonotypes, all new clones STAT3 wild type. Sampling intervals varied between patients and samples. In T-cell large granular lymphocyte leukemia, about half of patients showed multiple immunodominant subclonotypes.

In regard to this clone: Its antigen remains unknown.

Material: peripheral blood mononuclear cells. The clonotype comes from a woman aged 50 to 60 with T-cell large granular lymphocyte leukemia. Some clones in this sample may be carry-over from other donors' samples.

The CDR3 nucleotides read TGCGCCAGCAGCTTGGCCCCCCAGGGAACGGCAACTAATGAAAAACTGTTTTTT. Protein: CASSLAPQGTATNEKLFF. V usage is TRBV5-1 and J usage is TRBJ1-4; D perhaps matches TRBD1 (5 bases). V lost 0 bases, J lost 0 bases, and 15 bases lay in between. The CDR3 covers 18 residues. Germline V gene sequence: CDR1 SGHRS, CDR2 YFSETQ.